The 4 T cell receptor beta chains listed next were all sequenced from one sample in a study of tumor-infiltrating lymphocytes in primary liver carcinoma. A primer matching the constant region was used to make TCR beta cDNA from approximately 520 ng of total RNA. Slightly modified ARM-PCR served as the procedure for the TCR beta libraries. These libraries came from three rounds of nested multiplex PCR. The two initial PCR rounds, 9 to 11 cycles each, used TRBV1-TRBV30 forward and C-beta reverse primers. TCRdb called the multiplex PCR reads again in MiXCR, with one record for every CDR3 protein. The sample lists approximately 340,000 distinct CDR3 sequences; 65% were seen once. For blood RNA, unsorted whole blood served as the source, and germline DNA was extracted too. What was sequenced was peripheral blood. The receptors were gathered from a man aged 35-49 years with primary liver carcinoma and hepatitis B virus infection.

To note about this clonotype: At one end, the junction sequence differs from germline, possibly due to a read error. V and J are TRBV30 and TRBJ2-1; no reliable D call. CDR3 length: 13 residues. Looked up from germline, CDR1 is GTSNPN and CDR2 is SVGIG (reference sequence). CDR3 sequence (DNA): TGTGCCTGGACTCCATCGACTTACAATGACCAGTTCTTC. Translated, it gives CAWTPSTYNDQFF.

This clonotype was observed a handful of times. The rearrangement links TRBV5-5 to TRBJ2-1; D gene uncertain. Germline lookup yields CDR1 SGHKS and CDR2 YYEKEE (reference sequence). The CDR3 extends over 14 amino acids. Trimming took 1 base from V and 0 from J, leaving 5 bases between them. The CDR3 sequence is CASSLTVSYNEQFF. DNA for the CDR3: TGTGCCAGCAGCTTGACGGTCTCCTACAATGAGCAGTTCTTC.

Note on this clonotype: A junction end diverges from the germline sequence, so it may reflect a read error. The chain carries TRBV10-3 and TRBJ2-7, with TRBD1 matching over 7 bases. Germline V gives CDR1 ENHRY, CDR2 SYGVKD. The CDR3 contains 14 residues. CDR3 in amino acids: CAISESTGVYDQYF. CDR3 coding DNA: TGTGCCATCAGTGAGTCAACAGGGGTTTACGACCAGTACTTC.

V and J are TRBV6-6 and TRBJ1-5; D is possibly TRBD1 (5 bases). Germline CDR1 MNHNY, CDR2 SVGAGI (reference sequence). V lost 7 bases and J 6 bases, leaving 16 bases between the germline ends. The CDR3 is made up of 14 amino acids. CDR3 nucleotides: TGTGCCAGCATCTTAAGCCCGGGGGGTCAGCCCCAGCATTTT. It is translated as CASILSPGGQPQHF.